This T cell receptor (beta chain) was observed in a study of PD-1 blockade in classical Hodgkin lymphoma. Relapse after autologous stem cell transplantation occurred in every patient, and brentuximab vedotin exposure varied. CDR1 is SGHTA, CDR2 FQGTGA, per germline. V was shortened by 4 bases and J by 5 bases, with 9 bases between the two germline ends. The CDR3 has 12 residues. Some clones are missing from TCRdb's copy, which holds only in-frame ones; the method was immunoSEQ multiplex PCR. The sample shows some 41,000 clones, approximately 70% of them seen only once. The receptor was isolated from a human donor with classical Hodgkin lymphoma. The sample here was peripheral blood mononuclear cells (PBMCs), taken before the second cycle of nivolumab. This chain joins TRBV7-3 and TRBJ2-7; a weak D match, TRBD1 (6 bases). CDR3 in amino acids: CASSSQGNEQYF. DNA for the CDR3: TGTGCCAGCAGCTCGCAGGGGAACGAGCAGTACTTC.